This T cell receptor (beta chain) was sequenced for a study of early T cells in non-severe SARS-CoV-2 infection. Overall study context: Unpaired chains resulted from sequencing bulk RNA of unsorted whole blood.

This clonotype has a count of ten or more. The CDR3 length is 20 residues. From germline, CDR1 is SGHNT and CDR2 YYREEE (reference sequence). V dropped 5 bases and J dropped 3; count of bases not matched to a gene: 17. Attached unique molecular identifiers marked individual cDNA molecules. TCRdb ran MiXCR on the 5' RACE reads and lists one entry per CDR3 protein. The sample lists tens of thousands of distinct CDR3 sequences, less than 15% occurring once. V gene TRBV5-4 combines with J gene TRBJ2-3; 14 bases fit TRBD2. Specimen: whole blood. The receptor comes from an adult who was a healthcare worker with PCR-confirmed SARS-CoV-2 infection or an uninfected control (not recorded which). CDR3 DNA: TGTGCCAGCAGAACTCTGAGAGGGACTAGCGGGAGAGCGAGGACAGATACGCAGTATTTT. Translating it yields CASRTLRGTSGRARTDTQYF.